Here is one TCR beta chain with its context. This receptor's antigen is unknown. No base quality values were provided; no much bigger clone lies one nucleotide off. RNA was extracted with the RNeasy kit and about 0.5 to 1 ug was reverse transcribed using random hexamers. The immunoSEQ multiplex PCR assay, which covers 54 Vbeta and 13 Jbeta segments, was used to amplify TCR beta CDR3 regions. To correct PCR amplification bias, a synthetic template baseline was used for both primer optimization and computational correction. Per the original workflow: Reads were annotated to V, D and J genes according to IMGT and were analyzed with immunoSEQ Analyzer, with only productive sequences retained. Clonality was computed as one minus Shannon entropy normalized by log2 of the number of productive unique sequences. Public and private clones were assessed among the 100 most prevalent clones of each patient and control. A clone was defined as Susac-specific if it was absent from the healthy and MS cohorts, from around 960 published viral clones and from other ImmuneACCESS disease sequences. TCRdb reprocessing: public reads trimmed at Q25 with fastp, clones called with MiXCR, in-frame beta chains kept. Every distinct CDR3 protein forms one entry, paired with its most common genes and DNA. The V and J calls shown here were made by TCRdb, not taken from the authors' results. The sample table contains 95,000 to 150,000 distinct CDR3 sequences; only one count was recorded for about 93% of them. The top ten clones comprise more than 0.25% of the sample.

This record belongs to a study of CD8 T cells in Susac syndrome (dated by TCRdb to about 2019). About the full investigation: Of the Susac syndrome patients who were sequenced, about eight were in clinical remission while more than five had clinically active disease. The clonality of the CD8+ T cell repertoire was compared across about a dozen healthy donors, around 14 Susac syndrome patients and 15 multiple sclerosis patients. At blood withdrawal, Susac syndrome patients were therapy-naive, treated with corticosteroids (with IVIg additionally given to some), or treated with IVIg alone. The study used repertoire sequencing to test whether antigen drove CD8+ T cell activation and differentiation in Susac syndrome.

Peripheral blood CD8+ and CD4+ T cells from healthy donors, Susac syndrome patients and multiple sclerosis patients were profiled by high-throughput TCR beta sequencing. The Susac syndrome patients fulfilled recently defined diagnostic criteria for either definite or probable disease. Bulk CD8+ and CD4+ T cells were purified by magnetic negative isolation, whereas CD8+ TEMRA cells were enriched by FACS. Blood was drawn into EDTA tubes, processed within 24 hours, and PBMCs were isolated by density gradient centrifugation. PBMCs intended for TCR sequencing were cryopreserved in liquid nitrogen and were subsequently thawed in a 37 degrees C water bath. The sorted or isolated CD4+, CD8+ and CD8+ TEMRA cells reached a purity of at least 90%. What the study reported, not specific to this receptor: Clonal expansion was seen in Susac syndrome CD8+ repertoires, peaking in CD8+ TEMRA cells and being greater in clinically active patients than in remitting ones. Looking at Susac-specific public clones, the researchers identified some 15 in the total CD8+ repertoire and roughly 5 in the CD8+ TEMRA repertoire. The TCR sequencing and HLA analysis was acknowledged to have included a relatively small number of individuals.

The CDR3, from cysteine to phenylalanine, totals 14 residues. This entry keeps only the CDR3 DNA: 42 bases, framed from base 1. According to the germline V gene, CDR1 reads SGHDT and CDR2 reads YYEEEE. The V and J ends are trimmed by 1 base and 0 bases, leaving 7 bases between them. The V and J genes are TRBV5-6 and TRBJ1-1, with no confidently assigned D gene. This clonotype was sampled from a human donor with Susac syndrome. Sequenced sample: CD8+ T cells from PBMCs. This receptor has the CDR3 CASSLYGVNTEAFF. The bases are TGTGCCAGCAGCTTGTACGGGGTGAACACTGAAGCTTTCTTT.